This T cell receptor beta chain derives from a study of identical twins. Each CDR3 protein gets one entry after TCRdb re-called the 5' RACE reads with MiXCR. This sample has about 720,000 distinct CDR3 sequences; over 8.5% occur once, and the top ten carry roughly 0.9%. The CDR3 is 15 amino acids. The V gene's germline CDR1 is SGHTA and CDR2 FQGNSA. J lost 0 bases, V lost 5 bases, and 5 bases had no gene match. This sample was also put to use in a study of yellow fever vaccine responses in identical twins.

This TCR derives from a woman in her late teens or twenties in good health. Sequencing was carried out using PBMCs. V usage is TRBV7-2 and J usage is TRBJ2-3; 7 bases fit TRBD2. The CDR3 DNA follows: TGTGCCAGCAGCCCTAGCGGAAAAAGCACAGATACGCAGTATTTT. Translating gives CASSPSGKSTDTQYF.